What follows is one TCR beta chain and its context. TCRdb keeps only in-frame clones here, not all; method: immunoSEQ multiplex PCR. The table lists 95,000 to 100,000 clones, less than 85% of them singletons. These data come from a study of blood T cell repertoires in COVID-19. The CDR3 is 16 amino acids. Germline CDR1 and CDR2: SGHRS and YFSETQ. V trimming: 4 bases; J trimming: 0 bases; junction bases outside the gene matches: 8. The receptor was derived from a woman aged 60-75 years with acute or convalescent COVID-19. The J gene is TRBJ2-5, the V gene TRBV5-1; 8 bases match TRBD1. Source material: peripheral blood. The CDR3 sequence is CASSMDRATHQETQYF. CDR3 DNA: TGCGCCAGCAGCATGGACAGGGCCACGCACCAAGAGACCCAGTACTTC. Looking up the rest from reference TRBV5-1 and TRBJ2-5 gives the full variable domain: KAGVTQTPRYLIKTRGQQVTLSCSPISGHRSVSWYQQTPGQGLQFLFEYFSETQRNKGNFPGRFSGRQFSNSRSEMNVSTLELGDSALYLCASSMDRATHQETQYFGPGTRLLVL.